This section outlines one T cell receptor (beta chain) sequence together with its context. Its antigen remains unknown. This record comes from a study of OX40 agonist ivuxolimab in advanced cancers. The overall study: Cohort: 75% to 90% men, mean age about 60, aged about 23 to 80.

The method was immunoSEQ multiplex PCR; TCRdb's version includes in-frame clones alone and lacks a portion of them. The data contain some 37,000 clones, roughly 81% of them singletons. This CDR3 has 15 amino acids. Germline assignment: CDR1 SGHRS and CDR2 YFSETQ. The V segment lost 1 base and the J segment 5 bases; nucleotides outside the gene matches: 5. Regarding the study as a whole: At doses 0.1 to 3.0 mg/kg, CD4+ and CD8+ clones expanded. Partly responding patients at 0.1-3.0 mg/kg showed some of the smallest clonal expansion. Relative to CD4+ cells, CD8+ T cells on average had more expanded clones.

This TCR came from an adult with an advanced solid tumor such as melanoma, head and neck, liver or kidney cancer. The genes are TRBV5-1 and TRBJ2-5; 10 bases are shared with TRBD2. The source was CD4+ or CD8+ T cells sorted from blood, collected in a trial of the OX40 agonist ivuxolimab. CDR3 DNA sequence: TGCGCCAGCAGCTTGCAAGCGGGAGGGTCCGAGACCCAGTACTTC. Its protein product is CASSLQAGGSETQYF.